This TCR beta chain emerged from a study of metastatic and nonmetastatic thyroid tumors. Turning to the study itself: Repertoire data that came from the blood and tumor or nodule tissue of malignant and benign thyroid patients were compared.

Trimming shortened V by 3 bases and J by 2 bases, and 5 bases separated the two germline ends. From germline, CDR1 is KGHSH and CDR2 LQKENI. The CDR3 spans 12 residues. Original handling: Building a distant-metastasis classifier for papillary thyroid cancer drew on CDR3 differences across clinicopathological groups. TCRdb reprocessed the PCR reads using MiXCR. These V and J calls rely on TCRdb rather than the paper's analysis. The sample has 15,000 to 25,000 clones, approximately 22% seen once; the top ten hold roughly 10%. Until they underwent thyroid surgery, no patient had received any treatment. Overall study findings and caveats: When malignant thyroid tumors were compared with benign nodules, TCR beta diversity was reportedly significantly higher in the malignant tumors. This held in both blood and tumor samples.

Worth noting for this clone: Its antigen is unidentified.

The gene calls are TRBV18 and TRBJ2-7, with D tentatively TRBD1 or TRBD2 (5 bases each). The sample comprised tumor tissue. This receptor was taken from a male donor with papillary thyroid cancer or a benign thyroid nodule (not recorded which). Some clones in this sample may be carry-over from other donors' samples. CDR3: CASSPGAYEQYF. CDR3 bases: TGTGCCAGCTCACCGGGGGCCTACGAGCAGTACTTC.